The subject of this entry is one T cell receptor (beta chain). The Seattle patients joined while their infection was active and were tracked longitudinally afterward. The data stem from a study of blood T cell repertoires in COVID-19. In the study overall: Samples came from the United States, Italy and Spain, spanning acute and convalescent COVID-19. T cells, B-cell-depleted T cells, or PBMCs supplied cDNA or gDNA.

Sequenced by immunoSEQ multiplex PCR; TCRdb stores in-frame clones only, minus some. This repertoire shows 210,000 or so clones, 85% found once; its top ten account for 4.5% to 6%. V was clipped by 5 bases and J by 7 bases, with 15 bases between them. From germline, CDR1 is LNHDA and CDR2 SQIVND (reference sequence). CDR3 size: 14 residues. The sequence came from a man in his fifties or sixties with COVID-19, enrolled during active disease. Sequenced sample: peripheral blood. V usage is TRBV19 and J usage is TRBJ2-1; TRBD1 is a possible D gene (6 bases). In nucleotides, the CDR3 is TGTGCCAGTAGTCAGGGGACCCTCGGGAATGAGCAGTTCTTC. Protein: CASSQGTLGNEQFF.